This TCR beta chain was captured in a study of T cells after yellow fever vaccination. The CDR3 totals 13 residues. Trimming pared 3 bases from V and 7 bases from J, leaving 10 bases between. Per germline, CDR1 MNHEY and CDR2 SVGEGT. TCRdb called the 5' RACE reads again in MiXCR, with one record for every CDR3 protein. The data contain about 350,000 distinct CDR3 sequences, about 7.8% of them seen just once; the ten biggest clones take up roughly a sixth. The TCR was taken from a man aged 18-30 years who received the YFV17D yellow fever vaccine. The rearrangement joins TRBV6-2 or TRBV6-3 to TRBJ2-1, with D unresolved. Here the sequenced sample was PBMCs, taken roughly seven weeks after the first yellow fever vaccination. Here the CDR3 reads CASSYSPQNEQFF. CDR3 in DNA: TGTGCCAGCAGTTATAGTCCCCAGAATGAGCAGTTCTTC.